This is a list of T cell receptor beta chains from one sample in a study of beta chain features in type 1 diabetes. The protocol was immunoSEQ multiplex PCR, while the TCRdb copy is restricted to in-frame clones and leaves out a portion. Here the sample spans about 290,000 clones, 8% being singletons. What was sequenced was central memory CD4+ T cells from blood. The receptors were sampled from a woman between 18 and 29 years old in good health. CDR3s leave out the opening cysteine and the closing phenylalanine or tryptophan. Fields, in order: V gene, J gene, D gene, CDR3 protein. A D gene is named only where the DNA matches it firmly.

>TRBV9|TRBJ2-1|TRBD1
ASNRDSHNEQF
>TRBV7-9|TRBJ2-7|TRBD1
ASSLDGTGTYEQY
>TRBV29-1|TRBJ1-1|TRBD1
SARQGYAEAF
>TRBV5-4|TRBJ2-5|TRBD1
ASSPTGGRETQY
>TRBV7-3|TRBJ2-1|-
ASSLGLDVYNEQF
>TRBV7-2|TRBJ2-7|TRBD2
ASSLVGGLAASYEQY
>TRBV4-2|TRBJ2-7|TRBD2
ASSQAPGTSVHEQY
>TRBV18|TRBJ2-2|TRBD2
ASSPGLADTGELF
>TRBV6-5|TRBJ2-6|-
ASKQGPGANVLT
>TRBV20-1|TRBJ2-7|TRBD2
SANIAGEQY
>TRBV28|TRBJ1-5|-
ASSFSGAYNQPQH
>TRBV7-2|TRBJ1-1|-
ASSPPDRVNTEAF
>TRBV5-4|TRBJ2-1|-
ASSEVSYNEQF
>TRBV5-8|TRBJ2-5|-
ASSLAPGLPQY
>TRBV9|TRBJ1-2|-
ASSALLWGEGGYT
>TRBV28|TRBJ2-7|-
ASSARYEQY
>TRBV4-3|TRBJ2-2|TRBD1
ASSQLQGADTGELF
>TRBV7-3|TRBJ2-1|-
ASRREGNEQF
>TRBV21-1|TRBJ2-6|-
ASSPGQGAPLSGANVLT
>TRBV2|TRBJ2-2|-
ASSGTVANTGELF
>TRBV7-2|TRBJ1-1|-
ASSATARGTEAF
>TRBV14|TRBJ1-2|-
ASSQASGETYYGYT
>TRBV5-1|TRBJ2-5|-
ASSLKAEEETQY
>TRBV5-4|TRBJ2-3|-
ASSGGANTDTQY
>TRBV4-3|TRBJ2-3|TRBD2
ASSQQLAGTLTDTQY
>TRBV4-1|TRBJ1-1|TRBD1
ASSHPDRGLAF
>TRBV14|TRBJ1-5|-
ASSQFGNQPQH
>TRBV5-1|TRBJ2-6|-
ASRKSGANVLT
>TRBV7-2|TRBJ1-2|-
ASSLQENYGYT
>TRBV19|TRBJ1-2|-
ASRPTGTQRYGYT
>TRBV30|TRBJ1-1|-
AWQRRGATTEAF
>TRBV29-1|TRBJ1-2|-
SGGQGVNYGYT
>TRBV18|TRBJ1-4|-
ASSTSTNEKLF
>TRBV7-3|TRBJ2-3|TRBD2
ASSLRGLAGRISTDTQY
>TRBV6-6|TRBJ2-2|-
ASSQRQANTGELF
>TRBV18|TRBJ2-1|-
ASSPPALWEQF
>TRBV29-1|TRBJ2-5|-
SGRGFQETQY
>TRBV7-8|TRBJ1-6|-
ASSTTTIDNSPLH
>TRBV7-3|TRBJ2-1|-
ASSLTDYNEQF
>TRBV6-6|TRBJ1-5|-
ASSLAAEGQPQH
>TRBV2|TRBJ1-1|-
AGSGGRGTEAF
>TRBV28|TRBJ1-2|-
AIGQGQYGYT
>TRBV5-6|TRBJ2-3|TRBD2
ASSFPSGGFTDTQY
>TRBV15|TRBJ2-2|-
ATSRGGIGTGELF
>TRBV9|TRBJ2-5|TRBD2
ASSSSGGRGQETQY
>TRBV28|TRBJ1-5|-
ASSFAGRGSNQPQH